Here is one T cell receptor beta chain with its context. This entry is derived from a study of spatial heterogeneity in lung cancer. Turning to the study itself: The donor group consisted of approximately 77 patients who had untreated, early-stage non-small cell lung cancer.

This CDR3 is 17 amino acids long. Per the germline V gene, CDR1 is SEHNR and CDR2 is FQNEAQ (reference sequence). V shed 4 bases and J 9 bases; nucleotides not matched to a gene: 10. TCRdb re-called the 5' RACE reads with MiXCR, one entry per CDR3 protein. This table holds 95,000 to 130,000 distinct CDR3 sequences, 9% to 15% found once. Described time point: blood at routine non-recurrence follow-up after resection. Sequencing covered unsorted whole RNA taken from tumor, nontumor lung or frozen PBMC. The specimen comprised PBMCs, sampled at follow-up. This clonotype was obtained from a male donor with early-stage non-small cell lung cancer. The chain links TRBV7-9 to TRBJ2-1; the match to TRBD2 covers 15 bases. CDR3 in DNA: TGTGCCAGCAGCTGGCCGGGACTAGCGGGGGGTCCGGTTGAGCAGTTCTTC. Encoded protein: CASSWPGLAGGPVEQFF.